Detailed here is one T cell receptor (beta chain). The antigen it binds to is not known. No base-level quality is on record; no much larger clone is a single base apart. Other nucleotide sequences from this sample produce the same CDR3. Healthy HIV-negative adults with no recently reported acute infections or vaccinations were included as donors. Only Caucasian adults living in Nashville, Tennessee, USA were represented among the donors. Magnetic negative selection was used to enrich CD4+ T cells, after which naive cells were positively selected on CD45RA and the negative fraction became the memory subset. Blood was obtained by leukapheresis, after which PBMCs were separated by Ficoll-Histopaque density gradient centrifugation and cryopreserved in liquid nitrogen vapor phase. Purity and quantity of every magnetically sorted T cell population were checked by analytical flow cytometry. Genomic DNA was isolated from every sorted fraction and measured by UV absorbance on a Nanodrop 2000c.

The sample belongs to a study of shared clonotypes between healthy human individuals (TCRdb year 2020). In the study overall: A couple of women and a few men aged 18 to 49 years were included in the cohort. Between about 0.94 and 8.9 billion PBMCs per donor were obtained by leukapheresis. The study deeply sequenced blood TCR repertoires of several healthy adults to estimate repertoire size and the extent of clonotype sharing between individuals. For each donor, CD4 naive and CD4 memory were each given three plates, CD8 naive was given two plates, and CD8 memory was given one plate. To increase sequencing depth and limit assay-specific biases, TCR repertoire library preparation and sequencing were carried out by different laboratories using diverse techniques.

The full study reports these points: Only blood was sampled, and tissue TCR repertoires likely differ from those in blood. Compared with non-shared clonotypes, clonotypes shared by all four sorted-subset donors had higher generation probabilities. Because the study included only a small number of donors, the genetic and exposure-history diversity represented was limited. Naive subsets generally had larger estimated clonotype richness than memory subsets. Incomplete sequencing was indicated by rarefaction of sorted-subset datasets, despite the large sequencing depth. Pairwise subsampling indicated that sequencing depth was expected to affect the degree of clonotype sharing among donors. When a handful of donors were compared, the shared fraction of clonotypes was 5% to 6.5% for naive CD4, around 4% for naive CD8, about 2.5% for memory CD4, and around 0.37% for memory CD8.

There are 13 amino acids in the CDR3, from cysteine to phenylalanine inclusive. Just CDR3 DNA is preserved here, 39 bases in frame from base 1. The CDR1 and CDR2 encoded by the germline V gene (reference sequence) are LNHNV and YYDKDF. V was cut back by 1 base and J by 6 bases, leaving a gap of 7 bases between them. Using the deep immunoSEQ assay, multiplex PCR amplified TCR CDR3 regions from genomic DNA. Extracted genomic DNA from each cell subset was spread evenly across all wells of several immunoSEQ 96-well plates, with each plate serving as a replicate. Each replicate PCR for sorted subsets received about 220 ng genomic DNA, equal to about 30,000 T cell genomes. The purified libraries were quantified using a Qubit 3.0 fluorometer, sized with a Bioanalyzer 2100, and then quantified again using the KAPA Library Quantification kit. Each immunoSEQ 96-well plate was sequenced on its own single-read 150-cycle Illumina NextSeq 550 flow cell. On the study's bioinformatics: Because the immunoSEQ output held only junctional sequences and lacked quality scores, the filtering could not match the filtering applied to full-length reads. To assign V/J genes and CDR3, sequences were annotated using PyIR, a Python wrapper for IgBLAST v1.9, with IMGT germline references. Reads with weak V/J assignments (E-value above 1e-6), missing CDR3, stop codons, out-of-frame junctions, or ambiguous translated residues were removed. V3J clonotypes were defined as sequences sharing an identical inferred V gene, J gene, and CDR3 amino acid sequence. The percentage overlap between two repertoires was calculated by dividing the number of shared unique clonotypes by the size of the smaller repertoire. Richness of each repertoire was evaluated using RTK rarefaction, the Chao1 estimator, and Recon v2.1 estimates of unobserved clonotypes. Generation probabilities were computed with OLGA for all TCRbeta clonotypes obtained by the gDNA method from several donors. TCRdb stores this immuneACCESS table with in-frame sequences only. Part of the clones is absent; in the studies checked, under half of the shortfall reflects unresolved V genes, and no reason is known for the rest. V and J calls plus clone size are reproduced from that table; the DNA served to infer D and trimming. Counted in this sample were around 1.4 million clones; 98% of them appeared once. Jointly, the top ten make up approximately 0.4% of the sample.

The rearrangement combines TRBV15 with TRBJ1-5; the D segment cannot be called with confidence. This clonotype was sampled from a man younger than 40 in good health. Sequenced input: naive CD4+ T cells sorted from blood. The cell subset or site label, read with the paper, signifies: CD45RA+ positively selected. The sequenced DNA: TGTGCCACCAGCAGAGGTGTGGGTCAGCCCCAGCATTTT. The encoded protein is CATSRGVGQPQHF.